A selection of T cell receptor beta chains follows, all from one sample in a study of blood T cells in healthy people across ages. TCRdb called the 5' RACE reads again in MiXCR, with one record for every CDR3 protein. The table has 650,000 or so distinct CDR3 sequences, 45% to 60% seen once; the top ten hold roughly 13%. Sequencing used blood. These receptors all come from a woman of 80 years or more in good health. Both conserved end residues are part of each CDR3. The D gene is left open where the match is weak. Only part of the rows carry a size: once, few, many, or a class if the clone is expanded.

CDR3aa,CDR3nt,j_gene,abundance,d_gene,v_gene
CASSLVSRGETQYF,TGTGCCAGCAGCTTGGTTTCCAGGGGAGAGACCCAGTACTTC,TRBJ2-5,few,.,TRBV7-2
CASSLGQTQYF,TGCGCCAGCAGCTTGGGACAGACCCAGTACTTC,TRBJ2-5,many,.,TRBV5-1
CSASSGDGVFDTQYF,TGCAGTGCTAGTTCCGGCGACGGTGTTTTCGATACGCAGTATTTT,TRBJ2-3,.,.,TRBV20-1
CASSLGYQPYNEQFF,TGTGCCAGCAGCTTGGGTTACCAGCCCTACAATGAGCAGTTCTTC,TRBJ2-1,many,.,TRBV7-2
CASAEPPKNIQYF,TGTGCCAGCGCCGAGCCCCCCAAAAACATTCAGTACTTC,TRBJ2-4,.,.,TRBV27
CASSSESLGNRPQHF,TGTGCCAGCAGCTCGGAGTCTTTGGGCAATCGGCCCCAGCATTTT,TRBJ1-5,.,.,TRBV27
CASSQDLDGGVSDTQYF,TGTGCCAGCAGCCAAGATTTGGACGGCGGGGTGTCAGATACGCAGTATTTT,TRBJ2-3,.,.,TRBV14
CASSPAFGGAHTEAFF,TGTGCCAGCAGCCCGGCGTTTGGGGGGGCGCATACTGAAGCTTTCTTT,TRBJ1-1,.,.,TRBV7-2
CAISDPVGGLGQYF,TGTGCCATCAGTGACCCGGTCGGTGGGTTAGGGCAGTACTTC,TRBJ2-7,many,.,TRBV10-3
CASSPLILLANVLTF,TGTGCCAGCAGTCCTCTGATTTTGTTGGCCAACGTCCTGACTTTC,TRBJ2-6,many,.,TRBV6-2/TRBV6-3
CASSGQFRQPQHF,TGTGCCAGCAGTGGACAGTTTCGTCAGCCCCAGCATTTT,TRBJ1-5,.,.,TRBV6-1
CASSLGSGWNYNEQFF,TGTGCCAGCAGCTTAGGATCGGGCTGGAACTACAATGAGCAGTTCTTC,TRBJ2-1,many,.,TRBV7-2
CSASPTSGRADTQYF,TGCAGTGCTAGCCCTACTAGCGGGAGGGCAGATACGCAGTATTTT,TRBJ2-3,.,TRBD2,TRBV20-1
CSARDKGREQYF,TGCAGTGCTAGAGATAAGGGTCGCGAGCAGTACTTC,TRBJ2-7,.,.,TRBV20-1
CASKASGLDEQYF,TGTGCCAGCAAAGCTAGCGGGTTGGACGAGCAGTACTTC,TRBJ2-7,.,TRBD2,TRBV27
CASQTLGSSYNEQFF,TGTGCCAGCCAAACGCTAGGGAGCTCCTACAATGAGCAGTTCTTT,TRBJ2-1,once,.,TRBV6-5
CSARGSSAGELFF,TGCAGTGCTAGAGGGTCATCCGCCGGGGAGCTGTTTTTT,TRBJ2-2,.,.,TRBV20-1
CASSQRTGSSYNEQYF,TGCGCCAGCAGCCAAAGGACTGGGAGCTCCTACAATGAGCAGTACTTC,TRBJ2-7,few,.,TRBV4-1
CASSFVTSEYEQYF,TGTGCCAGCAGCTTTGTCACAAGCGAGTACGAGCAGTACTTC,TRBJ2-7,.,.,TRBV7-9
CASSTGAVNQPQHF,TGTGCCAGCAGCACAGGGGCGGTCAATCAGCCCCAGCATTTT,TRBJ1-5,few,TRBD1,TRBV2
CASSVDGASTGELFF,TGCGCCAGCAGCGTCGACGGAGCTAGCACCGGGGAGCTGTTTTTT,TRBJ2-2,few,.,TRBV5-1
CASSPGDRGHQPQHF,TGTGCCAGCAGTCCGGGGGACAGGGGGCATCAGCCCCAGCATTTT,TRBJ1-5,few,TRBD1,TRBV12-3/TRBV12-4
CASSAMGRNNEQFF,TGTGCCAGCAGTGCCATGGGACGGAACAATGAGCAGTTCTTC,TRBJ2-1,.,.,TRBV6-1
CASFPTGALETQYF,TGCGCCAGTTTCCCGACAGGAGCTCTAGAGACCCAGTACTTC,TRBJ2-5,many,.,TRBV5-1
CASSAWGHRSEQYF,TGTGCCAGCAGTGCTTGGGGACATCGATCCGAGCAGTACTTC,TRBJ2-7,.,.,TRBV12-3/TRBV12-4
CSASRVRGSTDTQYF,TGCAGTGCTAGTCGTGTCAGGGGAAGCACAGATACGCAGTATTTT,TRBJ2-3,few,.,TRBV20-1
CATSRAGTSGHNEQFF,TGTGCCACTTCCCGCGCCGGGACTAGCGGCCACAATGAGCAGTTCTTC,TRBJ2-1,.,TRBD2,TRBV19
CASSLTTLGEQYF,TGTGCCAGCAGCTTAACTACCCTCGGCGAGCAGTACTTC,TRBJ2-7,many,.,TRBV11-3
CASSPEGGANYGYTF,TGCGCCAGCAGCCCCGAGGGGGGAGCTAACTATGGCTACACCTTC,TRBJ1-2,.,.,TRBV5-1
CASSPHTGAGDTQYF,TGCGCCAGCAGCCCGCATACAGGGGCCGGAGATACGCAGTATTTT,TRBJ2-3,.,TRBD1,TRBV5-1
CASSQDRGHGYTF,TGTGCCAGCAGCCAGGACAGGGGGCATGGCTACACCTTC,TRBJ1-2,.,TRBD1,TRBV3-1
CASQFSGTGVHEQYF,TGTGCCAGTCAATTTTCCGGGACAGGGGTCCACGAGCAGTACTTC,TRBJ2-7,once,TRBD1,TRBV27